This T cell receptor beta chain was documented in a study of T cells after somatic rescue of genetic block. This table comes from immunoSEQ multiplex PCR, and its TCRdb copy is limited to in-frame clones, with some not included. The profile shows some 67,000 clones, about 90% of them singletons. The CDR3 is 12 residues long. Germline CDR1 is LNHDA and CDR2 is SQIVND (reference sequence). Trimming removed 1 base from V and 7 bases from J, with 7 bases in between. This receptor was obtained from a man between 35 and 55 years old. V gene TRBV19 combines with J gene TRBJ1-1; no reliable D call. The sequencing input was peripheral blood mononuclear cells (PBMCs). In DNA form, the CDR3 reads TGTGCCAGTAGTATAGGTCGGGGTGAAGCTTTCTTT. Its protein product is CASSIGRGEAFF.